One sample yielded the 3 T cell receptor beta chains listed below, sequenced in a study of T-cell reconstitution after alpha-beta-depleted transplantation in children. For TCRbeta, the library was prepared with unique molecular identifiers. From the PCR reads, TCRdb called clonotypes with MiXCR, one entry per CDR3 protein. Here the sample spans 800,000 to 1,000,000 distinct CDR3 sequences, roughly 29% being singletons. The sequencing here drew on PBMCs, mostly from graft donor cells, taken 360 days after TCRalphabeta/CD19-depleted stem cell transplant. The receptors shown here come from a boy less than two years old who had a stem cell transplant for SCID, so the T cells may come from the graft donor.

This clonotype was observed a handful of times. This chain uses TRBV10-3 with TRBJ1-1; no reliable D call. V shed 8 bases and J shed 0 bases, with 22 bases lying between them. The germline CDR1 and CDR2 sequences are ENHRY and SYGVKD. The CDR3 spans 17 residues. CDR3: CAIGSLGSDSMNTEAFF. The CDR3 region has the DNA TGTGCCATCGGAAGTTTGGGCAGTGATTCAATGAACACTGAAGCTTTCTTT.

This clonotype was observed many times. The chain has TRBV12-3 or TRBV12-4 and TRBJ2-6; D not certain. Trimming cost V 5 bases and J 0 bases, with 5 bases left between them. CDR3 length: 14 residues. This CDR3 is CASSRTSGANVLTF. DNA for the CDR3: TGTGCCAGCAGTCGTACCTCTGGGGCCAACGTCCTGACTTTC.

This clonotype has just a few counts. The chain combines TRBV12-3 or TRBV12-4 with TRBJ2-7; D gene ambiguous. The CDR3 is 12 amino acids. V was trimmed by 3 bases and J by 6 bases, leaving 9 bases between them. CDR3 in DNA: TGTGCCAGCAGTTTTGGCGGATGCGAGCAGTACTTC. Translation: CASSFGGCEQYF.